Listed below are T cell receptor beta chains from one sample, sequenced in a study of CD8 T cells in Susac syndrome. TCRdb fed the immunoSEQ multiplex PCR reads into MiXCR, producing one record per CDR3 protein. The data contain about 140,000 distinct CDR3 sequences, just under 95% of them singletons. Sequencing used CD4+ T cells from PBMCs. The receptors derive from a human donor with Susac syndrome. Both conserved end residues are part of each CDR3. A D gene is named only where the DNA matches it firmly.

D	V	CDR3
NA	TRBV7-9	CASSRLVGDNNEQFF
TRBD2	TRBV2	CARRGGGDEQFF
NA	TRBV15	CATSRVDKNPGGYTF
NA	TRBV25-1	CASRGGLALETQYF
TRBD2	TRBV12-3/TRBV12-4	CASSAGESRTGELFF
TRBD2	TRBV4-1	CASSQLGLAVGELFF
TRBD1	TRBV7-2	CASSSWDRGAYGYTF
NA	TRBV7-3	CASTDGRQDTQYF
NA	TRBV6-6	CASSYRAEAFF
NA	TRBV18	CASSRPGPNYEQYF
NA	TRBV29-1	CSSTAATDTQYF
NA	TRBV6-4	CASSAGDTGELFF
TRBD1	TRBV3-1	CASSQDAGGRNQPQHF
TRBD1	TRBV20-1	CSATPQGAGAFF
TRBD2	TRBV4-3	CASSQVFRGRYEQYF
NA	TRBV30	CAWSVSGVLFGNTEAFF
NA	TRBV23-1	CASSQSLGSKNIQYF
NA	TRBV20-1	CSGNRVAADTQYF
NA	TRBV7-3	CASSVQENTEAFF
NA	TRBV3-1	CASSQGAAYQETQYF
NA	TRBV2	CASSEGRQPQHF
NA	TRBV30	CAWSPGTKSQPQHF
NA	TRBV20-1	CSADSLGSQYF
TRBD2	TRBV2	CASSAIAGRSPGEQFF